This T cell receptor beta chain was found in a study of blood T cells in healthy people across ages. This CDR3 has 13 amino acids. Germline V CDR1 and CDR2: MGHDK, SYGVNS. V lost 4 bases to trimming and J lost 7 bases, with 13 bases between them. In this sample, this clonotype turned up a few times. Its antigen is currently unknown. Findings and limits, study-wide: There was no known CMV status for donors, so expanded clonotype changes were possibly confounded.

The second PCR ran about 6 to 12 cycles with a sample-barcoded 5' primer and J-beta primers. Every cDNA molecule bore a tag from a template-switch adaptor containing 12 random nucleotides. TCRdb fed the 5' RACE reads into MiXCR, producing one record per CDR3 protein. Among some 1.5 million distinct CDR3 sequences, over 25% were seen once, and the ten largest hold roughly 8%. The sequenced material came from blood. The chain carries TRBV25-1 and TRBJ1-2, with D unresolved. The TCR was taken from a woman in her 30s in good health. The DNA of the CDR3 is TGTGCCAGCAGTGGTAGGGTGGAGGCTGGCTACACCTTC. Residues: CASSGRVEAGYTF.